One and the same sample provided the 29 T cell receptor beta chains below, sequenced in a study of T cell responses to AZD1222 COVID-19 vaccine. Method: immunoSEQ multiplex PCR; TCRdb's copy keeps in-frame clones and lacks some. The data contain 96,000 or so clones, 80% to 90% of them seen just once; the ten biggest clones take up around 1.5%. The sequenced sample was peripheral blood, obtained on day 0 of AZD1222 vaccination. The receptors stem from an adult in good health.

J is TRBJ2-7 and V is TRBV18; no firm D call. CDR3 size: 14 residues. V lost 3 bases and J 7 bases, leaving 16 bases between the germline ends. Germline assignment: CDR1 KGHSH and CDR2 LQKENI. CDR3 DNA: TGTGCCAGCTCACCCCCGGTTAGCCAAACTGAGCAGTACTTC. It specifies CASSPPVSQTEQYF.

In its sample, this clone was seen once. The V gene is TRBV2, the J gene TRBJ1-1, with D maybe TRBD1 (6 bases). The germline gives CDR1 SNHLY, CDR2 FYNNEI. The ends were cut back, 5 bases at V and 0 bases at J, with 10 bases in the middle. The CDR3 runs to 14 residues. The CDR3 nucleotides are TGTGCCAGCAGTCAAGGGGGAATGAACACTGAAGCTTTCTTT. It codes for CASSQGGMNTEAFF.

The J gene is TRBJ2-7, the V gene TRBV27; no definite D call. Deletions cut 4 bases from V and 3 bases from J, with 13 bases between. There are 14 residues in the CDR3. Germline assignment: CDR1 MNHEY and CDR2 SMNVEV (reference sequence). The CDR3 nucleotides read TGTGCCAGCAGTTCTACAAGTAGCCGCTACGAGCAGTACTTC. Protein product: CASSSTSSRYEQYF.

V is TRBV10-3 and J is TRBJ1-1; 10 bases map to TRBD1. V gave up 6 bases and J gave up 10 bases; unmatched junction bases: 14. CDR3 length equals 15 residues. CDR1 ENHRY and CDR2 SYGVKD come from the germline V gene. Here the CDR3 DNA reads TGTGCCATCAGCACTCGGGACAGGGGTCTTCCTGGAGCTTTCTTT. It translates to CAISTRDRGLPGAFF.

This chain links TRBV28 with TRBJ1-2, with D uncertain. The CDR3 loop spans 15 amino acids. Trimming left V 6 bases short and J 3 bases short, with 17 bases between. Germline loops: CDR1 MDHEN, CDR2 SYDVKM. DNA for the CDR3: TGTGCCAGCAGCCCCCAGTTTAGTAGCGACTATGGCTACACCTTC. Amino acid sequence: CASSPQFSSDYGYTF.

The chain links TRBV9 to TRBJ1-4, with D tentatively TRBD1 (6 bases). CDR1 and CDR2 (germline): SGDLS, YYNGEE. The V and J ends lost 3 bases and 10 bases respectively, with 16 bases between them. The CDR3 covers 14 residues. CDR3 bases: TGTGCCAGCAGCGAACAGGGAGAGGTGGGAAAACTGTTTTTT. This gives the protein CASSEQGEVGKLFF.

The chain has TRBV28 and TRBJ1-2; 8 bases match TRBD1. The trim removed 8 bases at V and 5 bases at J, leaving 7 bases unmatched. The CDR3 consists of 13 residues. Germline CDR1 and CDR2: MDHEN and SYDVKM. The CDR3 nucleotides read TGTGCCAGCTGCGACAGGGGAGGATATGGCTACACCTTC. Translation: CASCDRGGYGYTF.

The chain has TRBV5-1 and TRBJ2-1; D is possibly TRBD2 (7 bases). Germline CDR1 is SGHRS and CDR2 is YFSETQ. Between the trimmed V and J ends, which lost 4 bases and 7 bases, there was a span of 12 bases. This CDR3 has 13 amino acids. CDR3 DNA: TGCGCCAGCAGCGGGGGGGCCGAGAATGAGCAGTTCTTC. Translating it yields CASSGGAENEQFF. Drawing the rest from reference TRBV5-1 and TRBJ2-1, the complete variable domain is KAGVTQTPRYLIKTRGQQVTLSCSPISGHRSVSWYQQTPGQGLQFLFEYFSETQRNKGNFPGRFSGRQFSNSRSEMNVSTLELGDSALYLCASSGGAENEQFFGPGTRLTVL.

V gene TRBV19 combines with J gene TRBJ1-5; D remains ambiguous. The CDR3 loop spans 13 amino acids. V shed 3 bases and J shed 5 bases, with 8 bases lying between them. Germline CDR1 LNHDA, CDR2 SQIVND (reference sequence). The CDR3: CASSISGDQPQHF. CDR3 coding DNA: TGTGCCAGTAGTATTTCGGGAGATCAGCCCCAGCATTTT.

The chain combines TRBV5-1 with TRBJ1-2; D gene ambiguous. V shed 0 bases and J shed 8 bases, with 8 bases lying between them. The CDR3 loop spans 12 amino acids. Germline assignment: CDR1 SGHRS and CDR2 YFSETQ. The CDR3 DNA is TGCGCCAGCAGCTTGGGCCTGGAGGGCTACACCTTC. It yields the protein CASSLGLEGYTF. Complete variable domain (other parts from reference TRBV5-1 and TRBJ1-2): KAGVTQTPRYLIKTRGQQVTLSCSPISGHRSVSWYQQTPGQGLQFLFEYFSETQRNKGNFPGRFSGRQFSNSRSEMNVSTLELGDSALYLCASSLGLEGYTFGSGTRLTVV.

This chain uses TRBV19 with TRBJ2-2; maybe TRBD1 (6 bases). In germline, CDR1 is LNHDA, CDR2 SQIVND (reference sequence). The CDR3 runs 16 residues. V shed 3 bases and J shed 7 bases, with 18 bases lying between them. This chain's CDR3 is CASSITSQGSDGELFF. As DNA, the CDR3 is TGTGCCAGTAGTATCACTTCCCAGGGGAGCGACGGGGAGCTGTTTTTT.

J is TRBJ1-3 and V is TRBV9, with 7 bases that match TRBD1. This CDR3 region has 16 residues. Losses at the gene ends were 3 bases for V and 0 bases for J; bases not matched to a gene: 6. Germline V gene lookup returns CDR1 SGDLS and CDR2 YYNGEE. CDR3 protein: CASSGRGTASGNTIYF. The CDR3 DNA reads as TGTGCCAGCAGCGGGCGCGGGACAGCCTCTGGAAACACCATATATTTT.

Here the CDR3 DNA reads TGTGCCAGCTCACGAGGGGACAGGGGCGGCTACACCTTC. It yields the protein CASSRGDRGGYTF. The rearrangement links TRBV18 to TRBJ1-2; 10 bases match TRBD1. Trimming removed 4 bases from V and 8 bases from J; junction bases left unmatched: 4. The CDR3 totals 13 residues. Germline values: CDR1 KGHSH, CDR2 LQKENI.

The chain links TRBV7-2 to TRBJ1-5; D not resolved. The CDR3 has 14 amino acids. V shed 1 base and J shed 4 bases, with 8 bases lying between them. CDR1 is SGHTA, CDR2 FQGNSA, per germline. The CDR3 loop is CASSLGGGNQPQHF. The CDR3, as DNA: TGTGCCAGCAGCTTAGGTGGCGGAAATCAGCCCCAGCATTTT.

This chain uses TRBV7-9 with TRBJ2-7, with D uncertain. The CDR3 has 11 residues. Trimming cost V 1 base and J 6 bases, with 4 bases left between them. The germline V gene has CDR1 SEHNR and CDR2 FQNEAQ (reference sequence). The chain's CDR3 is CASSLGPEQYF. CDR3 coding DNA: TGTGCCAGCAGCTTAGGGCCCGAGCAGTACTTC.

This sequence joins TRBV5-1 and TRBJ1-1, with D tentatively TRBD1 (6 bases). CDR1 is SGHRS, CDR2 YFSETQ, per germline. V lost 3 bases and J lost 1, with 13 bases in between. This CDR3 comprises 15 residues. The CDR3 loop reads CASSSRGPPNTEAFF. CDR3 sequence (DNA): TGCGCCAGCAGCTCCCGGGGGCCGCCGAACACTGAAGCTTTCTTT.

This clone showed up just once. The chain joins TRBV7-2 to TRBJ2-3; D is uncertain. Germline V gene lookup returns CDR1 SGHTA and CDR2 FQGNSA. Trimming left V 4 bases short and J 2 bases short, with 10 bases between. This CDR3 has 14 amino acids. CDR3 protein: CASSWAETTDTQYF. The CDR3 coding sequence is TGTGCCAGCAGCTGGGCAGAAACCACAGATACGCAGTATTTT.

The gene calls are TRBV6-6 and TRBJ1-6; 8 nucleotides match TRBD1. Germline CDR1 is MNHNY and CDR2 is SVGAGI (reference sequence). Trimming at V came to 8 bases and at J to 9 bases, leaving 12 bases not matched to a gene. The CDR3 covers 15 residues. The CDR3 spells CASQDRESAGSPLHF. CDR3 coding DNA: TGTGCCAGCCAGGACAGGGAATCCGCAGGTTCACCCCTCCACTTT.

The gene calls are TRBV24-1 and TRBJ1-1, with 8 bases fitting TRBD1. The germline V gene has CDR1 KGHDR and CDR2 SFDVKD. This CDR3 contains 16 residues. J was trimmed by 4 bases and V by 0 bases; bases with no gene match: 6. The CDR3 DNA sequence: TGTGCCACCAGTGATTTGGGTTACAGGGGGGGCACTGAAGCTTTCTTT. This codes for CATSDLGYRGGTEAFF.

The rearrangement links TRBV7-3 to TRBJ2-6, with D possibly matching TRBD2 (6 bases). The CDR3 is 16 amino acids. V shed 4 bases and J shed 1 base, with 11 bases lying between them. The germline V gene has CDR1 SGHTA and CDR2 FQGTGA. The DNA for the CDR3 is TGTGCCAGCAGCTCGAGGAGGGGATCTGGGGCCAACGTCCTGACTTTC. Translation: CASSSRRGSGANVLTF. The full variable domain, in which reference TRBV7-3 and TRBJ2-6 provide the parts outside the CDR3, is GAGVSQTPSNKVTEKGKYVELRCDPISGHTALYWYRQSLGQGPEFLIYFQGTGAADDSGLPNDRFFAVRPEGSVSTLKIQRTERGDSAVYLCASSSRRGSGANVLTFGAGSRLTVL.

The chain combines TRBV6-2 or TRBV6-3 with TRBJ1-1; no clear D. The CDR3 runs 13 residues. V lost 5 bases and J lost 5, with 12 bases in between. Germline values: CDR1 MNHEY, CDR2 SVGEGT. The CDR3 region is CASSNWGETEAFF. The CDR3 region has the DNA TGTGCCAGCAGTAATTGGGGAGAGACTGAAGCTTTCTTT.

The gene calls are TRBV5-1 and TRBJ1-4; possible D gene TRBD1, 5 bases. V shed 4 bases and J shed 7 bases, with 14 bases lying between them. There are 14 residues in the CDR3. Germline V gene sequence: CDR1 SGHRS, CDR2 YFSETQ. CDR3 residues: CASSPGRVSEKLFF. In nucleotides, the CDR3 is TGCGCCAGCAGCCCAGGCAGGGTCTCTGAAAAACTGTTTTTT.

The CDR3, as DNA: TGTGCCAGCTCACCACAGACGACGTCAGGGGATGGCTACACCTTC. Protein sequence: CASSPQTTSGDGYTF. V usage is TRBV18 and J usage is TRBJ1-2; possible D gene TRBD1, 6 bases. The CDR3 covers 15 residues. Germline V gene data show CDR1 as KGHSH and CDR2 as LQKENI. V lost 1 base and J lost 6, with 15 bases in between.

The table lists this clone with a count of one. This chain connects TRBV6-5 to TRBJ2-2, with 10 bases fitting TRBD1. Germline V gene sequence: CDR1 MNHEY, CDR2 SVGAGI. CDR3 length equals 15 residues. V gave up 6 bases and J gave up 6 bases; unmatched junction bases: 7. The DNA of the CDR3 is TGTGCCAGCAGGATGACAGGGGGCGTCGCCGGGGAGCTGTTTTTT. Translating it yields CASRMTGGVAGELFF.

The chain is built from TRBV5-5 and TRBJ1-1; tentative D call: TRBD1 (6 bases). Germline V gene lookup returns CDR1 SGHKS and CDR2 YYEKEE (reference sequence). CDR3 length: 13 amino acids. Trimming removed 4 bases at V and 4 bases at J, with 11 bases between. The CDR3 loop reads CASSHRELTEAFF. In DNA, the CDR3 is TGTGCCAGCAGCCACAGGGAACTCACTGAAGCTTTCTTT. Full variable domain (rest looked up from reference TRBV5-5 and TRBJ1-1): DAGVTQSPTHLIKTRGQQVTLRCSPISGHKSVSWYQQVLGQGPQFIFQYYEKEERGRGNFPDRFSARQFPNYSSELNVNALLLGDSALYLCASSHRELTEAFFGQGTRLTVV.

The V call is TRBV9, the J call TRBJ1-1, with 7 bases matching TRBD1. CDR3 size: 16 residues. Germline V lookup: CDR1 SGDLS, CDR2 YYNGEE. The ends lost 3 bases at V and 3 bases at J; junction bases unmatched: 11. The CDR3 sequence is CASSEATGLVYTEAFF. CDR3 bases: TGTGCCAGCAGCGAGGCGACAGGGTTGGTGTACACTGAAGCTTTCTTT.

This sequence joins TRBV6-1 and TRBJ2-1; 10 bases line up with TRBD2. Trimming removed 4 bases from V and 3 bases from J; junction bases left unmatched: 3. The CDR3 is 15 residues long. The V gene's germline CDR1 is MNHNS and CDR2 SASEGT. CDR3 nucleotide sequence: TGTGCCAGCAGTGTAGCGGGGGGCGACTACAATGAGCAGTTCTTC. This gives the protein CASSVAGGDYNEQFF.

This chain connects TRBV3-1 (or the pseudogene TRBV3-2) to TRBJ1-3, with D hard to call. The CDR3 extends over 14 amino acids. Trimming left V 1 base short and J 2 bases short, with 6 bases between. CDR1 is LGHDT and CDR2 is YNNKEL in the germline V gene (reference sequence). CDR3 sequence: CASSQVVAGNTIYF. CDR3 bases: TGTGCCAGCAGCCAAGTGGTTGCTGGAAACACCATATATTTT.

The chain carries TRBV27 and TRBJ1-5; weak D call: TRBD1 (5 bases). This CDR3 comprises 15 residues. Trimming took 5 bases from V and 7 from J, leaving 18 bases between them. The germline V gene encodes CDR1 MNHEY and CDR2 SMNVEV (reference sequence). The CDR3 loop reads CASSPRGTLGQPQHF. CDR3 nucleotide sequence: TGTGCCAGCAGTCCCAGAGGGACGTTAGGCCAGCCCCAGCATTTT.